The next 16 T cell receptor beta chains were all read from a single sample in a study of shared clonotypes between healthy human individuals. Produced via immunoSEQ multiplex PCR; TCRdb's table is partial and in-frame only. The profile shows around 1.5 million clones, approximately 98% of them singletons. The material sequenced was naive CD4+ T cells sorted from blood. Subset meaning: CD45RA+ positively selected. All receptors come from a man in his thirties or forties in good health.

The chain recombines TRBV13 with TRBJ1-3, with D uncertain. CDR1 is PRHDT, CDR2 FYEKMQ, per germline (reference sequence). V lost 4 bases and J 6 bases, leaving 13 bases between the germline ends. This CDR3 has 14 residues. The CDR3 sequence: CASSWMGRENTIYF. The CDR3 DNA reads TGTGCCAGCAGCTGGATGGGCAGAGAAAACACCATATATTTT. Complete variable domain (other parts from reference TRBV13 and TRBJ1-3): AAGVIQSPRHLIKEKRETATLKCYPIPRHDTVYWYQQGPGQDPQFLISFYEKMQSDKGSIPDRFSAQQFSDYHSELNMSSLELGDSALYFCASSWMGRENTIYFGEGSWLTVV.

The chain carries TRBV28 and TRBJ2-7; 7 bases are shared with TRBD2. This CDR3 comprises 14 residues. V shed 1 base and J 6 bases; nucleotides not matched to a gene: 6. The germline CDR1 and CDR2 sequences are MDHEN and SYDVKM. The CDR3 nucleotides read TGTGCCAGCAGTTTATTGGGGGAGGGCGGCGAGCAGTACTTC. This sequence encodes CASSLLGEGGEQYF.

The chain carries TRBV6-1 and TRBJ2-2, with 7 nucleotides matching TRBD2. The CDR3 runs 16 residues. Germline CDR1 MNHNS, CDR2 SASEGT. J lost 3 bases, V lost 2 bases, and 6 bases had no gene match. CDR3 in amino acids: CASSETRLAYTGELFF. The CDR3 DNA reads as TGTGCCAGCAGTGAAACGAGACTAGCATACACCGGGGAGCTGTTTTTT.

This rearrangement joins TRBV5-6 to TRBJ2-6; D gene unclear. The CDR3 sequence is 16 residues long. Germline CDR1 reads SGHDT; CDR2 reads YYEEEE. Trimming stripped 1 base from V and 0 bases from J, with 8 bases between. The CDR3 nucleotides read TGTGCCAGCAGCTTGTACAGCAGCTCTGGGGCCAACGTCCTGACTTTC. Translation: CASSLYSSSGANVLTF.

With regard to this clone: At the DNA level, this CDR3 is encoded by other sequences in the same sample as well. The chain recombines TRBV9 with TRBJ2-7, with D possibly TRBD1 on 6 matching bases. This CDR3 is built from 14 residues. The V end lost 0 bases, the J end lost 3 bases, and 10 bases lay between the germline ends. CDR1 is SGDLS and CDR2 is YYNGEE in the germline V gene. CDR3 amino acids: CASSVGGQNYEQYF. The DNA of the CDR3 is TGTGCCAGCAGCGTAGGGGGACAAAACTACGAGCAGTACTTC.

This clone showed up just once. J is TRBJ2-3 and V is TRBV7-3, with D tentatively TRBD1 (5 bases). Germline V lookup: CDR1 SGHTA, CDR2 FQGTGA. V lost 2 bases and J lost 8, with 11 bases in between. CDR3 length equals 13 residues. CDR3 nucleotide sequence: TGTGCCAGCAGCTTACCAGGGCTGGCTACGCAGTATTTT. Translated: CASSLPGLATQYF.

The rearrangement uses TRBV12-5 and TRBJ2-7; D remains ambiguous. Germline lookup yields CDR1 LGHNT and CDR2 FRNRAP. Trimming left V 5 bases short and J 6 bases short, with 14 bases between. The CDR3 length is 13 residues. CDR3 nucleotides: TGTGCTAGTGGTGATAGGTCCTCGGGCGAGCAGTACTTC. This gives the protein CASGDRSSGEQYF.

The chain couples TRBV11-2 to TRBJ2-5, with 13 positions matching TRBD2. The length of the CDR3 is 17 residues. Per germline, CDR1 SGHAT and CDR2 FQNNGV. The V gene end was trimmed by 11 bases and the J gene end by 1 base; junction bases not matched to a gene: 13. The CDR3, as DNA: TGTGCCTCAACACGAGGACTAGCGGGAGCAGGCCAAGAGACCCAGTACTTC. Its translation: CASTRGLAGAGQETQYF.

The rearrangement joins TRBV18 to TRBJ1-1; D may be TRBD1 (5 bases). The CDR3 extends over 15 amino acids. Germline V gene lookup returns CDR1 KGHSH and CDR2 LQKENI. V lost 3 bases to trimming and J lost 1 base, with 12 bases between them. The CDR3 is CASSPTRQTNTEAFF. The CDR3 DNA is TGTGCCAGCTCACCGACCCGACAGACGAACACTGAAGCTTTCTTT.

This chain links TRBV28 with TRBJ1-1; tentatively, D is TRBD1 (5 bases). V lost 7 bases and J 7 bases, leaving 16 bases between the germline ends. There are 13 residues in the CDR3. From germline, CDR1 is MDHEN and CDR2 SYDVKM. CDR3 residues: CASTREGRSEAFF. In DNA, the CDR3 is TGTGCCAGCACCAGGGAAGGGAGGAGTGAAGCTTTCTTT.

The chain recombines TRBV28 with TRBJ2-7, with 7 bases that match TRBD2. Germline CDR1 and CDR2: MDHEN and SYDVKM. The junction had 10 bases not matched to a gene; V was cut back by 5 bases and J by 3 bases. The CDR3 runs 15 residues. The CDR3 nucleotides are TGTGCCAGCAGTCGCCCTAGCGGACTGAACTACGAGCAGTACTTC. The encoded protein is CASSRPSGLNYEQYF.

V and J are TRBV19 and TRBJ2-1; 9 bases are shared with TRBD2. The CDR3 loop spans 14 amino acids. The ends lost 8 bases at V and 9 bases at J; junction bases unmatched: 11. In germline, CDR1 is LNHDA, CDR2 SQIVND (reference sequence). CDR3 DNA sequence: TGTGCCAGTGAGCGGGAGGCGGAGCTGGGTGAGCAGTTCTTC. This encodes CASEREAELGEQFF.

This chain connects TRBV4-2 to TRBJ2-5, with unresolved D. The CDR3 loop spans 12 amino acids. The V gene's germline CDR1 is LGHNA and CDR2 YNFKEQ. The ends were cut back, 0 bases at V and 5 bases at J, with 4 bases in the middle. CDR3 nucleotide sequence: TGTGCCAGCAGCCAAGAGTCTGAGACCCAGTACTTC. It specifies CASSQESETQYF.

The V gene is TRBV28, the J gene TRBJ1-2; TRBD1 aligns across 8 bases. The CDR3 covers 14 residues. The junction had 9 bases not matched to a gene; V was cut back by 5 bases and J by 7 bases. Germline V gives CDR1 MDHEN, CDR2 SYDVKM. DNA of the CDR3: TGTGCCAGCAGTGCCGGACAGGGTTCGAGTGGCTACACCTTC. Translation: CASSAGQGSSGYTF.

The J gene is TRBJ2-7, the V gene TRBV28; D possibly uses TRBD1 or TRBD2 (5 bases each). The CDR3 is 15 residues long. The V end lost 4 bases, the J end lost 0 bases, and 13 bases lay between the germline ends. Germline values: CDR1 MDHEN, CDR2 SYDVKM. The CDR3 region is CASSSGAMVSYEQYF. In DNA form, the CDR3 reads TGTGCCAGCAGTTCCGGGGCAATGGTCTCCTACGAGCAGTACTTC.

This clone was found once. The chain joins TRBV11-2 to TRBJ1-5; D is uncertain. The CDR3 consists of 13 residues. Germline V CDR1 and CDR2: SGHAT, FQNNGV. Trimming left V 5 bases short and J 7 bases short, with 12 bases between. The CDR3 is CASSLIRLQPQHF. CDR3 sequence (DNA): TGTGCCAGCAGCCTAATAAGACTCCAGCCCCAGCATTTT.